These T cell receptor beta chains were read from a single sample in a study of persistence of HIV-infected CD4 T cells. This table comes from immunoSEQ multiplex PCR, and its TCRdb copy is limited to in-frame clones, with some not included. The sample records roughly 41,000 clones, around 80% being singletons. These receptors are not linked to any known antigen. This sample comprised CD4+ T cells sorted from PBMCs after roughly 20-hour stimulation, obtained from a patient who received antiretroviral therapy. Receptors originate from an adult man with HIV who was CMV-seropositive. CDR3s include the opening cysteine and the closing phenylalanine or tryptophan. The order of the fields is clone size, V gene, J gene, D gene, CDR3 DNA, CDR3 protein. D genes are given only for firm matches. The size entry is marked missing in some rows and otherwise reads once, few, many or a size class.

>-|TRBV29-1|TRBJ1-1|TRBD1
TGCAGCGTGGGACAGGGGGCGAACACTGAAGCTTTCTTT
CSVGQGANTEAFF
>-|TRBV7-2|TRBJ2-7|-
TGTGCCAGCAGCTTAGACGGGGGCAGCTCCTACGAGCAGTACTTC
CASSLDGGSSYEQYF
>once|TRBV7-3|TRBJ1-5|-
TGTGCCAGCAGCCAGCGGGGAACTAATCAGCCCCAGCATTTT
CASSQRGTNQPQHF
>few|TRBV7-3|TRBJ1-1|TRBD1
TGTGCCAGCAGCCCCGGACAGGGGGGGAACACTGAAGCTTTCTTT
CASSPGQGGNTEAFF
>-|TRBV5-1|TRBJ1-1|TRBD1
TGCGCCAGCCGTTCGGGACAGGGGGACACTGAAGCTTTCTTT
CASRSGQGDTEAFF
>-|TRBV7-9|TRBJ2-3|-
TGTGCCAGCAGCCCGCGACAGGACGGAGGGGATACGCAGTATTTT
CASSPRQDGGDTQYF
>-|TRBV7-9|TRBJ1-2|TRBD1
TGTGCCAGCAGGACCAACGGACAGGGAGACTCTAACTATGGCTACACCTTC
CASRTNGQGDSNYGYTF
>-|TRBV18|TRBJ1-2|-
TGTGCCAGCTCACCGGACAGCTATGGCTACACCTTC
CASSPDSYGYTF
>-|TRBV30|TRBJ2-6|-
TGTGCCTGGAGTACCGGCTCTGGGGCCAACGTCCTGACTTTC
CAWSTGSGANVLTF
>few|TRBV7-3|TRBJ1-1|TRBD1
TGTGCCAGCAGCTCCGGGGGGACAGGCGCTGAAGCTTTCTTT
CASSSGGTGAEAFF
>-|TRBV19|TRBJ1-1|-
TGTGCCAGTAGCCCCCGGGGCAGAATAAGCAACACTGAAGCTTTCTTT
CASSPRGRISNTEAFF
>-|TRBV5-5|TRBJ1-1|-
TGTGCCAGCAGCTTAACAGCCTCGATTGAAGCTTTCTTT
CASSLTASIEAFF
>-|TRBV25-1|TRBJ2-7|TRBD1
TGTGCCAGCAGTCCGGACAGGGGGCTATACGAGCAGTACTTC
CASSPDRGLYEQYF
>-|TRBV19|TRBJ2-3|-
TGTGCCAGTAGTATGGGGGGGGCTAGCACAGATACGCAGTATTTT
CASSMGGASTDTQYF
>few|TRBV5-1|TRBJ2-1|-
TGCGCCAGCAGCTTGGACCCCACCTCCTACAATGAGCAGTTCTTC
CASSLDPTSYNEQFF
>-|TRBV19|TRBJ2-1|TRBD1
TGTGCCAGTAGTATGAGACAGGGACGCAATGAGCAGTTCTTC
CASSMRQGRNEQFF
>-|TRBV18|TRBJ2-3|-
TGTGCCAGCTCACCGGGATCCACCCCCACAGATACGCAGTATTTT
CASSPGSTPTDTQYF
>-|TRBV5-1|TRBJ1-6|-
TGCGCCAGCAGCTTGGCGGGGACACCAGCTAGCTTCGAGGGGGTCTCCTATAATTCACCCCTCCACTTT
CASSLAGTPASFEGVSYNSPLHF
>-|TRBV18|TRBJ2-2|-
TGTGCCAGCTCACCAAGGGACTTGAACACCGGGGAGCTGTTTTTT
CASSPRDLNTGELFF
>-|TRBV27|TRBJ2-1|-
TGTGCCAGCAGTTTATCGGCTACACAGGGTTACAATGAGCAGTTCTTC
CASSLSATQGYNEQFF
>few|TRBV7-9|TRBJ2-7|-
TGTGCCAGCACCCAAGGGGGCGAGCAGTACTTC
CASTQGGEQYF
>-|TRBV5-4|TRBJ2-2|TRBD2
TGTGCCAGCAGCCCCGCCGGGACTAGCGGATCGAACACCGGGGAGCTGTTTTTT
CASSPAGTSGSNTGELFF
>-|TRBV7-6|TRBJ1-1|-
TGTGCCAGCGACGATCTGTCCCTGAACACTGAAGCTTTCTTT
CASDDLSLNTEAFF
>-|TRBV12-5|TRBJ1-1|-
TGTGCTAGTCGCAGAGTGAACACTGAAGCTTTCTTT
CASRRVNTEAFF
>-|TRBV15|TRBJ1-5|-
TGTGCCACCAGCAGAGAGGCAGGTAGCAATCAGCCCCAGCATTTT
CATSREAGSNQPQHF
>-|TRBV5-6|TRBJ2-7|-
TGTGCCAGCAGCTTAGAGGGAGGTTCCTACGAGCAGTACTTC
CASSLEGGSYEQYF
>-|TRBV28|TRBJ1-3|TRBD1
TGTGCCAGCAGACTCCAGGGGGCAGGTGGAAACACCATATATTTT
CASRLQGAGGNTIYF
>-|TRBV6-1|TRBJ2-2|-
TGTGCCAGCAGTGGAACCGGGAATTGGGGCACCGGGGAGCTGTTTTTT
CASSGTGNWGTGELFF
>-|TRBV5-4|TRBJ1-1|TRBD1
TGTGCCAGCAGCTTACGGACAGGGGGCCACACTGAAGCTTTCTTT
CASSLRTGGHTEAFF
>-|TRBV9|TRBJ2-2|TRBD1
TGTGCCAGCAGCGCCCCGTATACAGGGGCAACCGGGGAGCTGTTTTTT
CASSAPYTGATGELFF
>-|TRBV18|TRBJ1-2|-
TGTGCCAGCTCAGTCTCAGGGGAATATGGCTACACCTTC
CASSVSGEYGYTF
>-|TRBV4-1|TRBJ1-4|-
TGCGCCAGCAGCCAAGAGGGGAACGTTCGGGGGGGTGAAAAACTGTTTTTT
CASSQEGNVRGGEKLFF
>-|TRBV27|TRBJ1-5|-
TGTGCCAGCAGTTTAAACAGGGACGGCAATCAGCCCCAGCATTTT
CASSLNRDGNQPQHF
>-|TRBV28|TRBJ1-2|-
TGTGCCAGCAGTAGGGCATACTATGGCTACACCTTC
CASSRAYYGYTF
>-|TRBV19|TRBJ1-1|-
TGTGCCAGTAGTACGACCGTGTCCTCTACTGAAGCTTTCTTT
CASSTTVSSTEAFF
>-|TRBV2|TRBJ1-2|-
TGTGCCAGCAGTGAAGTGAAGGACAGACCCTACACCTTC
CASSEVKDRPYTF
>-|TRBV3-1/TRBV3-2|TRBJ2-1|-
TGTGCCAGCAGCCGACTTGGAAGCCTCAATGAGCAGTTCTTC
CASSRLGSLNEQFF
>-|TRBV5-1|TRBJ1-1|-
TGCGCCAGCAGCTTTTTGGGACTGCAGAACACTGAAGCTTTCTTT
CASSFLGLQNTEAFF
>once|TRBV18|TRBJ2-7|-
TGTGCCAGCTCACCGGGGCTAGCGTTGGGTGAAGAGCAGTACTTC
CASSPGLALGEEQYF
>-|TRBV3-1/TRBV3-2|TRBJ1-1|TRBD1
TGTGCCAGCAGCCTCCGGACAGGGGGCTCGTCTGAAGCTTTCTTT
CASSLRTGGSSEAFF
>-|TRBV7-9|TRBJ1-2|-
TGTGCCAGCAGCTTAAGAGACGTCGCGGGCTACACCTTC
CASSLRDVAGYTF
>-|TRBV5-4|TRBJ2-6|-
TGTGCCAGCAGCTTGGCCGGGGTATCGGGGGCCAACGTCCTGACTTTC
CASSLAGVSGANVLTF
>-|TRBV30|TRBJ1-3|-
TGTGCCTGGATGTTGGTCCGGGGCTCTGGAAACACCATATATTTT
CAWMLVRGSGNTIYF
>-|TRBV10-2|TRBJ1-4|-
TGCGCCAGCAGTGACCGAATGGACAGTCTTAATGAAAAACTGTTTTTT
CASSDRMDSLNEKLFF
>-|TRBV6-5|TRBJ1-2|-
TGTGCCAGCAGTTACTCGAATGGCGGGAACTATGGCTACACCTTC
CASSYSNGGNYGYTF
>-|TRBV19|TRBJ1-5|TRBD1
TGTGCCAGTACCCTTCGGGGACAGGGCCTCCTTTATAGCAATCAGCCCCAGCATTTT
CASTLRGQGLLYSNQPQHF
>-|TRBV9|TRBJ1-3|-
TGTGCCAGCAGCGACGGACATTCTGGAAACACCATATATTTT
CASSDGHSGNTIYF
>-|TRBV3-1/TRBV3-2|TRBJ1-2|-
TGTGCCAGCAGTCGGGGGCGCGGCTATGGCTACACCTTC
CASSRGRGYGYTF
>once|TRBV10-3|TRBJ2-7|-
TGTGCCATCAGGGAGGAAAACAGGAACTACGAGCAGTACTTC
CAIREENRNYEQYF
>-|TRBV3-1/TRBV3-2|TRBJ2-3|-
TGTGCCAGCGCAGACTTTACTGATACGCAGTATTTT
CASADFTDTQYF
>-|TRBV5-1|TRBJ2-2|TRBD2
TGCGCCAGCAGCTTGGAAGGCGGGGGGGACACCGGGGAGCTGTTTTTT
CASSLEGGGDTGELFF